The 21 T cell receptor beta chains listed next were all sequenced from one sample in a study of T cells after yellow fever vaccination. TCRdb independently ran MiXCR on the 5' RACE reads; one entry per CDR3 protein. The data show around 300,000 distinct CDR3 sequences, 10% to 15% seen once. The starting material was CD4+ T cells sorted from PBMCs, obtained 45 days after the yellow fever booster vaccination. The receptors originated from a man aged 25 to 45 who received the YFV17D yellow fever vaccine.

This clonotype was observed a handful of times. The chain recombines TRBV5-1 with TRBJ2-1; no reliable D call. Germline CDR1 is SGHRS and CDR2 is YFSETQ. Trimming stripped 4 bases from V and 4 bases from J, with 9 bases between. The CDR3 extends over 13 amino acids. The CDR3 nucleotides are TGCGCCAGCAGCACGTTCTCGTACAATGAGCAGTTCTTC. Its protein is CASSTFSYNEQFF.

In its sample, this clonotype was seen many times. This chain connects TRBV7-3 to TRBJ1-2; D remains ambiguous. CDR3 size: 14 residues. Germline values: CDR1 SGHTA, CDR2 FQGTGA. V lost 0 bases and J 0 bases, leaving 5 bases between the germline ends. Here the CDR3 reads CASSLTGTNYGYTF. The CDR3 nucleotides are TGTGCCAGCAGCTTAACAGGGACTAACTATGGCTACACCTTC.

This clonotype has ten or more counts. The CDR3 is CASSIVRGQREQYF. The CDR3, as DNA: TGTGCCAGTAGTATAGTAAGGGGACAGCGCGAGCAGTACTTC. The V and J genes are TRBV19 and TRBJ2-7, with 7 bases lining up with TRBD1. Trimming cost V 1 base and J 6 bases; bases outside gene matches: 6. The CDR3 has 14 residues. In germline, CDR1 is LNHDA, CDR2 SQIVND (reference sequence). Based on the CDR3 plus reference TRBV19 and TRBJ2-7, the full variable domain is DGGITQSPKYLFRKEGQNVTLSCEQNLNHDAMYWYRQDPGQGLRLIYYSQIVNDFQKGDIAEGYSVSREKKESFPLTVTSAQKNPTAFYLCASSIVRGQREQYFGPGTRLTVT.

This clonotype was recorded a few times. V is TRBV7-2 and J is TRBJ2-1; D could derive from TRBD1 or TRBD2 (5 bases each). Germline lookup yields CDR1 SGHTA and CDR2 FQGNSA. The CDR3 sequence is 12 residues long. V dropped 8 bases and J dropped 10 bases, with 15 bases sitting between them. The CDR3 coding sequence is TGTGCCAGCGGATGGGGGAGAGTGGAGCAGTTCTTC. Residues: CASGWGRVEQFF.

The chain joins TRBV5-1 to TRBJ2-3; 9 positions match TRBD1. The CDR3 is 14 amino acids. J lost 4 bases, V lost 4 bases, and 4 bases had no gene match. In germline, CDR1 is SGHRS, CDR2 YFSETQ. The CDR3 sequence is CASSPRTGADTQYF. CDR3 DNA sequence: TGCGCCAGCAGCCCCCGGACAGGGGCAGATACGCAGTATTTT.

The chain couples TRBV12-3 or TRBV12-4 to TRBJ2-7; 12 bases agree with TRBD1. The CDR3 is 15 residues long. The J segment lost 6 bases and the V segment lost 1 base, leaving 4 bases of the junction unmatched. The CDR3 region is CASSLDGTGGSEQYF. The CDR3 nucleotides are TGTGCCAGCAGTTTAGATGGGACAGGGGGCTCCGAGCAGTACTTC.

This clonotype was detected a few times. This chain joins TRBV11-2 and TRBJ2-7; 12 bases are shared with TRBD2. J lost 4 bases, V lost 10 bases, and 8 bases had no gene match. The CDR3 has 14 amino acids. The germline CDR1 and CDR2 sequences are SGHAT and FQNNGV. The CDR3 sequence: CATKRLAGEYEQYF. DNA for the CDR3: TGTGCCACCAAGCGACTAGCGGGAGAATACGAGCAGTACTTC. The full variable domain, its missing parts supplied by reference TRBV11-2 and TRBJ2-7, is EAGVAQSPRYKIIEKRQSVAFWCNPISGHATLYWYQQILGQGPKLLIQFQNNGVVDDSQLPKDRFSAERLKGVDSTLKIQPAKLEDSAVYLCATKRLAGEYEQYFGPGTRLTVT.

This clonotype has a handful of counts. The chain carries TRBV21-1 and TRBJ2-6; the table's TRBD1 call for D was not verified on the DNA. TRBV21-1 is a documented pseudogene. The CDR3 sequence is 17 residues long. In DNA form, the CDR3 reads TGTGCCAGCAGCTCTATAGCGCCAAACTCTGGGGCCAACGTCCTGACTTTC. Amino acids: CASSSIAPNSGANVLTF.

This clonotype was counted many times. V is TRBV20-1 and J is TRBJ2-1, with 9 bases matching TRBD1. V trimming: 3 bases; J trimming: 5 bases; junction bases outside the gene matches: 8. The CDR3 spans 15 residues. Germline CDR1 and CDR2: DFQATT and SNEGSKA (reference sequence). CDR3 coding DNA: TGCAGTGCTAGGCCGGGACAGGGATCCGACAATGAGCAGTTCTTC. It specifies CSARPGQGSDNEQFF.

The chain has TRBV5-1 and TRBJ2-1; 7 bases match TRBD2. CDR3 length equals 15 residues. The germline CDR1 and CDR2 sequences are SGHRS and YFSETQ. With V trimmed by 4 bases and J by 6 bases, 10 bases remained unmatched. The CDR3 bases are TGCGCCAGCAGCAGGTTGGGACCGGGGGGCAATGAGCAGTTCTTC. Residues: CASSRLGPGGNEQFF.

The chain recombines TRBV7-2 with TRBJ1-5; tentative D call: TRBD1 (5 bases). This CDR3 comprises 16 residues. The V end lost 1 base, the J end lost 3 bases, and 13 bases lay between the germline ends. Per the germline V gene, CDR1 is SGHTA and CDR2 is FQGNSA. Here the CDR3 DNA reads TGTGCCAGCAGCTTAGAAGGTGGGGGATTCAATCAGCCCCAGCATTTT. Translated, it gives CASSLEGGGFNQPQHF.

The chain joins TRBV4-2 to TRBJ2-1; 9 bases map to TRBD2. The CDR3 length is 14 residues. In germline, CDR1 is LGHNA, CDR2 YNFKEQ. J was trimmed by 9 bases and V by 4 bases; bases with no gene match: 7. The chain's CDR3 is CASSLLAREGEQFF. The CDR3 coding sequence is TGTGCCAGCAGCCTTCTAGCGCGGGAGGGTGAGCAGTTCTTC.

Here the CDR3 reads CSVVRESETQYF. The CDR3 bases are TGCAGCGTCGTCAGGGAGTCAGAGACCCAGTACTTC. This chain links TRBV29-1 with TRBJ2-5, with D perhaps being TRBD1 or TRBD2 (5 bases each). V was pared by 6 bases and J by 4 bases, with 12 bases between. This CDR3 comprises 12 residues. Germline-derived CDR1 and CDR2 are SQVTM and ANQGSEA.

The chain has TRBV20-1 and TRBJ2-1, with a weak D call TRBD2 (7 bases). The CDR3 totals 14 residues. Trimming removed 6 bases from V and 7 bases from J, with 19 bases in between. Germline CDR1 and CDR2: DFQATT and SNEGSKA (reference sequence). The chain's CDR3 is CSAGGAGGGNEQFF. The DNA of the CDR3 is TGCAGTGCGGGGGGGGCCGGGGGAGGTAATGAGCAGTTCTTC.

This clonotype came up a few times. V gene TRBV24-1 combines with J gene TRBJ2-1; TRBD1 aligns across 9 bases. J was trimmed by 8 bases and V by 3 bases; bases with no gene match: 13. The CDR3 is made up of 17 amino acids. Germline V CDR1 and CDR2: KGHDR, SFDVKD. CDR3 in amino acids: CATSDPLLLQGADEQFF. The CDR3 nucleotides are TGTGCCACCAGTGATCCTTTATTACTACAGGGGGCGGATGAGCAGTTCTTC.

The genes are TRBV20-1 and TRBJ1-4; D is ambiguous. Germline V gene data show CDR1 as DFQATT and CDR2 as SNEGSKA (reference sequence). The V and J ends lost 6 bases and 8 bases respectively, with 13 bases between them. The CDR3 is 12 residues long. CDR3 sequence reads: CSAGRGEEKLFF. The CDR3, as DNA: TGCAGTGCCGGGCGGGGAGAAGAAAAACTGTTTTTT.

This clonotype was seen more than once but under ten times. This chain links TRBV7-9 with TRBJ2-3; 7 nucleotides match TRBD2. V trimming: 4 bases; J trimming: 4 bases; junction bases outside the gene matches: 11. This CDR3 comprises 16 residues. CDR1 and CDR2 (germline): SEHNR, FQNEAQ (reference sequence). CDR3 sequence: CASSYPGAGLADTQYF. In DNA, the CDR3 is TGTGCCAGCAGCTACCCCGGAGCGGGGTTGGCAGATACGCAGTATTTT.

V gene TRBV27 combines with J gene TRBJ2-1; maybe TRBD2 (6 bases). The germline V gene encodes CDR1 MNHEY and CDR2 SMNVEV (reference sequence). Trimming took 7 bases from V and 6 from J, leaving 16 bases between them. The CDR3 has 14 residues. The DNA of the CDR3 is TGTGCCAGCACACTGATCGGGACTCCCAATGAGCAGTTCTTC. This translates into CASTLIGTPNEQFF.

This clonotype was counted between two and nine times. J is TRBJ2-1 and V is TRBV3-1; 8 bases line up with TRBD2. V lost 4 bases and J lost 5; bases outside the gene matches: 7. Looked up from germline, CDR1 is LGHDT and CDR2 is YNNKEL (reference sequence). The CDR3 has 15 residues. The CDR3 sequence is CASSPTSVIDNEQFF. In nucleotides, the CDR3 is TGTGCCAGCAGCCCGACTAGCGTAATCGACAATGAGCAGTTCTTC.

V is TRBV5-1 and J is TRBJ2-6; D not certain. CDR1 and CDR2 (germline): SGHRS, YFSETQ. Trimming took 1 base from V and 4 from J, leaving 12 bases between them. CDR3 length: 16 residues. CDR3 nucleotide sequence: TGCGCCAGCAGCTTGAGCCTCTCGAGGGGGGCCAACGTCCTGACTTTC. Translating gives CASSLSLSRGANVLTF.

This clonotype was observed a few times. V usage is TRBV7-6 and J usage is TRBJ2-5, with D tentatively TRBD2 (6 bases). V dropped 6 bases and J dropped 2 bases, with 19 bases sitting between them. Germline lookup yields CDR1 SGHVS and CDR2 FNYEAQ. This CDR3 comprises 16 residues. This CDR3 reads CASRRKPGLVQETQYF. The CDR3 DNA reads as TGTGCCAGCAGAAGAAAACCGGGACTGGTACAAGAGACCCAGTACTTC. The whole variable domain, remainder taken from reference TRBV7-6 and TRBJ2-5, is GAGVSQSPRYKVTKRGQDVALRCDPISGHVSLYWYRQALGQGPEFLTYFNYEAQQDKSGLPNDRFSAERPEGSISTLTIQRTEQRDSAMYRCASRRKPGLVQETQYFGPGTRLLVL.